A selection of T cell receptor beta chains follows, all from one sample in a study of T cell responses to AZD1222 COVID-19 vaccine. The data were produced by immunoSEQ multiplex PCR, yet TCRdb's version contains in-frame clones alone and is incomplete. This sample has approximately 110,000 clones; about 87% occur once, and the top ten carry about 4.2%. The sample in question was peripheral blood, obtained on day 0 of AZD1222 vaccination. These TCRs come from an adult in good health. The CDR3 runs from the conserved cysteine through the conserved F or W. D genes are given only for firm matches. The size of a clone is reported for some rows only, either as once, few or many, or as a class for expanded clones.

d_call cdr3_length j_call clone_size v_call cdr3_nt cdr3_aa
. 10 TRBJ2-5 . TRBV3-1/TRBV3-2 TGTGCCAGCAGCCAAGAGACCCAGTACTTC CASSQETQYF
. 15 TRBJ2-3 . TRBV9 TGTGCCAGCGCCGCGTACAGCAGCACAGTGGATACGCAGTATTTT CASAAYSSTVDTQYF
. 15 TRBJ2-7 once TRBV6-2/TRBV6-3 TGTGCCAGCAGTCCAACAGGGGGGGGCCTCTACGAGCAGTACTTC CASSPTGGGLYEQYF
. 11 TRBJ2-7 few TRBV6-2/TRBV6-3 TGTGCCAGCAGCCTCCGGGTCGAGCAGTACTTC CASSLRVEQYF
TRBD1 16 TRBJ2-3 . TRBV23-1 TGCGCCAGCAGTCAATCGGGCCAGGGGGTCACAGATACGCAGTATTTT CASSQSGQGVTDTQYF
TRBD2 16 TRBJ2-7 . TRBV7-9 TGTGCCAGCAGCCAGGCGGGACTAGCGGGAGTCTACGAGCAGTACTTC CASSQAGLAGVYEQYF
. 15 TRBJ2-1 . TRBV6-1 TGTGCCAGCAGTGAAGGTGGGGGCGCCTACAATGAGCAGTTCTTC CASSEGGGAYNEQFF
. 13 TRBJ1-4 . TRBV5-6 TGTGCCAGCAGCTTAGGGGCTAGCGAAAAACTGTTTTTT CASSLGASEKLFF
TRBD1 17 TRBJ1-5 . TRBV4-2 TGTGCCAGCAGCCAAGATCGCCGGACAGGTGCTCTTCAGCCCCAGCATTTT CASSQDRRTGALQPQHF
. 14 TRBJ1-2 few TRBV24-1 TGTGCCACCAGTGATACCGCCAGGGGCGGAGGCTACACCTTC CATSDTARGGGYTF
. 12 TRBJ1-5 . TRBV18 TGTGCCAGCTCACCCGCCGGGCAGCCCCAGCATTTT CASSPAGQPQHF
TRBD2 18 TRBJ2-4 . TRBV18 TGTGCCAGCTCACCATTCAGCGGGGGGGCCTTAACCAAAAACATTCAGTACTTC CASSPFSGGALTKNIQYF
. 15 TRBJ2-3 once TRBV7-3 TGTGCCAGCAGCGGGACTCAGGGGGACAAAGATACGCAGTATTTT CASSGTQGDKDTQYF
. 13 TRBJ2-7 . TRBV29-1 TGCAGCGTTTCATACCGGGACTTATACGAGCAGTACTTC CSVSYRDLYEQYF
TRBD1 16 TRBJ2-2 . TRBV9 TGTGCCAGCAGCACACAGGGGGCCCTTAAAGTCGGGGAGCTGTTTTTT CASSTQGALKVGELFF
TRBD2 16 TRBJ2-3 once TRBV28 TGTGCCAGCAGTTTAAGGGCTAGCGGAGGCACAGATACGCAGTATTTT CASSLRASGGTDTQYF
. 13 TRBJ2-7 once TRBV12-3/TRBV12-4 TGTGCCAGCAGTGGGGGATATGCCTACGAGCAGTACTTC CASSGGYAYEQYF
. 12 TRBJ1-1 . TRBV30 TGTGCCTGGAGTACACAGGCCCTAAGGGCTTTCTTT CAWSTQALRAFF
. 13 TRBJ2-3 many TRBV6-4 TGTGCCAGCAGTGAGGGGGACGAGAATACGCAGTATTTT CASSEGDENTQYF
TRBD2 18 TRBJ2-1 . TRBV4-1 TGCGCCAGCAGCCAAGATCGAACTAGCGGGGAGTTATACAATGAGCAGTTCTTC CASSQDRTSGELYNEQFF
. 13 TRBJ1-1 . TRBV12-3/TRBV12-4 TGTGCCAGCAGTAGGGGGACGAACACTGAAGCTTTCTTT CASSRGTNTEAFF
. 15 TRBJ1-1 . TRBV5-5 TGTGCCAGCAGCTTCGGCAGGGCACTGATATCTGAAGCTTTCTTT CASSFGRALISEAFF